This TCR beta chain comes out of a study of cytomegalovirus exposure and HLA in healthy donors. Primers included in the PCR were 60 Vbeta and 13 Jbeta primers. TCRdb's table, derived via immunoSEQ multiplex PCR, lists solely in-frame clones and lacks some. The data show about 200,000 clones, roughly 80% seen once. Study results and limitations: Later on, an analysis tied about 17,000 TCR beta sequences to HLA alleles at 0.05 false discovery rate.

With respect to this clone: Its antigen is unknown.

The material sequenced was PBMCs. This receptor was identified in a girl aged 5-17 years in good health and CMV-seronegative.

The CDR3 protein is CASRDTGIGKEKLFF. The CDR3 DNA is TGTGCCAGCAGGGATACAGGGATAGGGAAGGAAAAACTGTTTTTT. V and J are TRBV6-1 and TRBJ1-4, with a possible D match to TRBD1 (6 bases). The CDR3 totals 15 residues. Germline V gene data show CDR1 as MNHNS and CDR2 as SASEGT. V lost 6 bases to trimming and J lost 8 bases, with 19 bases between them.